One and the same sample provided the 29 T cell receptor beta chains below, sequenced in a study of cytomegalovirus exposure and HLA in healthy donors listed by TCRdb under 2017. Library creation used the immunoSEQ multiplex PCR assay. For the multiplex PCR, a mixture combining 60 forward primers for TCR Vbeta segments and 13 reverse primers for TCR Jbeta segments was used. TCRdb holds this immuneACCESS table with in-frame rearrangements only. Some clones are missing; in checked studies, unresolved V genes explain under half, and the rest has no known cause. Within this sample are about 160,000 clones, with 87% of them counted one time only. Jointly, the top ten make up 0.85% of the sample. The sequenced material came from PBMCs. Every receptor here comes from a woman in her 30s in good health and CMV-seronegative.

The rearrangement links TRBV11-3 to TRBJ2-7; 7 nucleotides line up with TRBD1. The CDR3 runs 13 residues. Germline CDR1 and CDR2: SGHNT and YENEEA. The J segment lost 2 bases and the V segment lost 5 bases, leaving 3 bases of the junction unmatched. CDR3 region: CASSRTGTYEQYF. The CDR3 coding sequence is TGTGCCAGCAGCCGGACAGGAACCTACGAGCAGTACTTC.

V usage is TRBV10-1 and J usage is TRBJ2-7, with 9 bases aligning to TRBD2. CDR3 length equals 17 residues. With V trimmed by 1 base and J by 3 bases, 10 bases remained unmatched. In germline, CDR1 is WNHNN, CDR2 SYGVQD (reference sequence). Here the CDR3 reads CASSEYRGSGGSYEQYF. The DNA for the CDR3 is TGCGCCAGCAGTGAGTACAGGGGTAGCGGGGGAAGCTACGAGCAGTACTTC.

The rearrangement links TRBV5-1 to TRBJ2-5; tentative D call: TRBD2 (5 bases). The germline V gene has CDR1 SGHRS and CDR2 YFSETQ. This CDR3 contains 15 residues. V lost 0 bases to trimming and J lost 4 bases, with 13 bases between them. CDR3 bases: TGCGCCAGCAGCTTGGGGGGTAACAGCGGAGAGACCCAGTACTTC. It codes for CASSLGGNSGETQYF.

The sample holds one count of this clone. In DNA, the CDR3 is TGCGCCAGCGGCGAACAGGGTGGGAGCACTGAAGCTTTCTTT. Translating gives CASGEQGGSTEAFF. The chain uses TRBV10-2 and TRBJ1-1, with a tentative D call TRBD1 (6 bases). This CDR3 contains 14 residues. Germline CDR1 reads WSHSY; CDR2 reads SAAADI. V dropped 8 bases and J dropped 4 bases, with 17 bases sitting between them.

The chain carries TRBV10-2 and TRBJ1-6; D is undetermined. Germline lookup yields CDR1 WSHSY and CDR2 SAAADI. V lost 0 bases and J lost 0, with 15 bases in between. CDR3 length equals 19 residues. The CDR3 DNA is TGCGCCAGCAGTGAGTCGCGCAGTCTTAGGAGCTCCTATAATTCACCCCTCCACTTT. Amino acid sequence: CASSESRSLRSSYNSPLHF.

This sequence joins TRBV19 and TRBJ2-1; 8 nucleotides agree with TRBD2. Looked up from germline, CDR1 is LNHDA and CDR2 is SQIVND (reference sequence). The length of the CDR3 is 15 residues. Trimming cost V 5 bases and J 1 base; bases outside gene matches: 4. CDR3 residues: CASSPRGGSYNEQFF. The CDR3 coding sequence is TGTGCCAGTAGTCCCCGGGGGGGATCCTACAATGAGCAGTTCTTC.

This clone has only one observation. This chain links TRBV27 with TRBJ1-1; a weak D match, TRBD1 (6 bases). V was clipped by 2 bases and J by 2 bases, with 21 bases between them. Germline values: CDR1 MNHEY, CDR2 SMNVEV (reference sequence). The CDR3 spans 18 residues. CDR3: CASSLHGGATLFNTEAFF. CDR3 sequence (DNA): TGTGCCAGCAGTTTACATGGGGGGGCCACCCTTTTTAACACTGAAGCTTTCTTT.

This clone was detected only a few times. Here the CDR3 reads CASSFSGAGYGYTF. As DNA, the CDR3 is TGTGCCAGCAGCTTCTCAGGGGCTGGGTATGGCTACACCTTC. The V call is TRBV5-6, the J call TRBJ1-2; D possibly corresponds to TRBD1 (6 bases). V was trimmed by 2 bases and J by 5 bases, leaving 13 bases between them. Germline values: CDR1 SGHDT, CDR2 YYEEEE. The CDR3 contains 14 residues.

The chain joins TRBV30 to TRBJ2-5; D gene ambiguous. The V end lost 1 base, the J end lost 7 bases, and 13 bases lay between the germline ends. CDR1 is GTSNPN, CDR2 SVGIG, per germline (reference sequence). This CDR3 comprises 13 residues. CDR3 residues: CAWSADSGGTQYF. The CDR3 coding sequence is TGTGCCTGGAGTGCAGACTCGGGTGGGACCCAGTACTTC.

V usage is TRBV13 and J usage is TRBJ2-5, with 7 nucleotides matching TRBD2. The CDR3 length is 13 residues. CDR1 is PRHDT and CDR2 is FYEKMQ in the germline V gene (reference sequence). V lost 3 bases and J lost 11; bases outside the gene matches: 9. CDR3: CASSFGGVREQYF. CDR3 DNA: TGTGCCAGCAGCTTTGGGGGGGTAAGAGAGCAGTACTTC.

The chain recombines TRBV12-5 with TRBJ2-7; 10 nucleotides match TRBD1. Germline CDR1 reads LGHNT; CDR2 reads FRNRAP. V dropped 9 bases and J dropped 0; count of bases not matched to a gene: 11. This CDR3 region has 16 residues. CDR3 region: CASFRDRGLSSYEQYF. The CDR3 DNA is TGTGCTAGCTTCCGGGACAGGGGCCTCAGCTCCTACGAGCAGTACTTC.

The rearrangement uses TRBV19 and TRBJ2-5, with D possibly matching TRBD2 (6 bases). The CDR3 has 13 amino acids. The V gene lost 1 base and the J gene lost 5 bases, with 8 bases spanning the gap. In germline, CDR1 is LNHDA, CDR2 SQIVND (reference sequence). This CDR3 reads CASSIAGGETQYF. Here the CDR3 DNA reads TGTGCCAGTAGTATAGCTGGGGGGGAGACCCAGTACTTC.

The chain uses TRBV10-1 and TRBJ2-2; no definite D call. Deletions cut 4 bases from V and 1 base from J, with 7 bases between. Looked up from germline, CDR1 is WNHNN and CDR2 is SYGVQD (reference sequence). The CDR3 runs 14 residues. CDR3 in amino acids: CASSASRNTGELFF. As DNA, the CDR3 is TGCGCCAGCAGTGCTTCCAGGAACACCGGGGAGCTGTTTTTT.

The gene calls are TRBV4-1 and TRBJ1-5, with 10 bases lining up with TRBD1. The CDR3 covers 17 residues. Germline values: CDR1 MGHRA, CDR2 YSYEKL. V dropped 4 bases and J dropped 1; count of bases not matched to a gene: 7. The CDR3: CASSRGTGEDSNQPQHF. The CDR3 DNA follows: TGCGCCAGCAGCCGGGGGACAGGGGAGGACAGCAATCAGCCCCAGCATTTT.

Note on this clone: Other DNA sequences in this sample translate to the same CDR3. This chain links TRBV29-1 with TRBJ2-1, with TRBD2 matching over 9 bases. The CDR3 is 14 residues long. CDR1 and CDR2 from the germline V gene are SQVTM and ANQGSEA. V lost 6 bases, J lost 1 base, and 4 bases stayed unmatched. CDR3 region: CSVRLADSYNEQFF. The CDR3 coding sequence is TGCAGCGTCAGACTAGCGGATTCCTACAATGAGCAGTTCTTC.

V usage is TRBV7-3 and J usage is TRBJ2-1; a possible D gene is TRBD2 (6 bases). Trimming removed 1 base at V and 10 bases at J, with 26 bases between. Germline assignment: CDR1 SGHTA and CDR2 FQGTGA. The CDR3 consists of 18 residues. In nucleotides, the CDR3 is TGTGCCAGCAGCTTAATATGGTATGGGACGGGAGAGGGGAAGGAGCAGTTCTTC. Translated: CASSLIWYGTGEGKEQFF. Full variable domain (rest looked up from reference TRBV7-3 and TRBJ2-1): GAGVSQTPSNKVTEKGKYVELRCDPISGHTALYWYRQSLGQGPEFLIYFQGTGAADDSGLPNDRFFAVRPEGSVSTLKIQRTERGDSAVYLCASSLIWYGTGEGKEQFFGPGTRLTVL.

This chain links TRBV7-9 with TRBJ1-1; TRBD1 agrees at 8 bases. V lost 6 bases, J lost 10 bases, and 10 bases stayed unmatched. The germline CDR1 and CDR2 sequences are SEHNR and FQNEAQ (reference sequence). The CDR3 spans 13 residues. The DNA of the CDR3 is TGTGCCAGCAGTTTAAAACAGGGGGTAGGAGCTTTCTTT. This encodes CASSLKQGVGAFF.

CDR3 in amino acids: CASKPGQSANEKLFF. CDR3 DNA: TGTGCCAGCAAACCGGGACAGAGCGCGAATGAAAAACTGTTTTTT. The chain uses TRBV28 and TRBJ1-4; 7 bases line up with TRBD1. This CDR3 region has 15 residues. The V gene end was trimmed by 7 bases and the J gene end by 5 bases; junction bases not matched to a gene: 10. Germline values: CDR1 MDHEN, CDR2 SYDVKM.

This chain connects TRBV6-5 to TRBJ2-5; D ambiguous. Trimming removed 6 bases from V and 5 bases from J, with 19 bases in between. The CDR3 is 15 residues long. Germline V gene data show CDR1 as MNHEY and CDR2 as SVGAGI. The CDR3 sequence is CASRISTSSFETQYF. CDR3 DNA sequence: TGTGCCAGCAGAATTTCAACATCTTCTTTTGAGACCCAGTACTTC.

The chain couples TRBV5-6 to TRBJ2-1; D is possibly TRBD2 (5 bases). The germline CDR1 and CDR2 sequences are SGHDT and YYEEEE. The germline V and J ends were trimmed by 4 bases and 0 bases, with 14 bases remaining between them. This CDR3 has 16 residues. CDR3 sequence: CASSGSVFSSYNEQFF. DNA for the CDR3: TGTGCCAGCAGCGGGAGTGTATTTAGCTCCTACAATGAGCAGTTCTTC.

The chain carries TRBV28 and TRBJ2-2; 7 bases map to TRBD2. CDR3 length: 14 amino acids. Trimming at V came to 3 bases and at J to 6 bases, leaving 4 bases not matched to a gene. Germline values: CDR1 MDHEN, CDR2 SYDVKM. The CDR3 here is CASSLAGVAGELFF. CDR3 DNA sequence: TGTGCCAGCAGTTTGGCGGGAGTCGCCGGGGAGCTGTTTTTT. The whole variable domain, filled in from reference TRBV28 and TRBJ2-2, reads DVKVTQSSRYLVKRTGEKVFLECVQDMDHENMFWYRQDPGLGLRLIYFSYDVKMKEKGDIPEGYSVSREKKERFSLILESASTNQTSMYLCASSLAGVAGELFFGEGSRLTVL.

V gene TRBV6-1 combines with J gene TRBJ2-7, with D possibly being TRBD1 (6 bases). Trimming cost V 3 bases and J 6 bases, with 12 bases left between them. The germline CDR1 and CDR2 sequences are MNHNS and SASEGT. CDR3 length: 13 amino acids. CDR3 loop: CASSERQGIEQYF. CDR3 DNA sequence: TGTGCCAGCAGTGAGAGGCAGGGGATCGAGCAGTACTTC.

The chain links TRBV19 to TRBJ1-5; D is unresolved. The CDR3 is made up of 15 amino acids. CDR1 LNHDA and CDR2 SQIVND come from the germline V gene (reference sequence). V shed 0 bases and J shed 7 bases, with 13 bases lying between them. The CDR3 region has the DNA TGTGCCAGTAGTATAGACGACACACAGAGACAGCCCCAGCATTTT. It specifies CASSIDDTQRQPQHF.

The chain uses TRBV5-5 and TRBJ2-4; TRBD2 matches 9 bases. V was pared by 4 bases and J by 3 bases, with 11 bases of the junction left unmatched. Looked up from germline, CDR1 is SGHKS and CDR2 is YYEKEE (reference sequence). The CDR3 runs 17 residues. As DNA, the CDR3 is TGTGCCAGCAGCCCCGCTGGGCGGGGGGGTGTCAAAAACATTCAGTACTTC. It yields the protein CASSPAGRGGVKNIQYF.

This clone was detected once. The chain is built from TRBV14 and TRBJ2-7, with TRBD1 matching over 7 bases. V dropped 1 base and J dropped 5; count of bases not matched to a gene: 8. The CDR3 runs to 15 residues. Germline V gene lookup returns CDR1 SGHDN and CDR2 FVKESK. The CDR3 sequence is CASSQGPGQRHEQYF. The CDR3 DNA follows: TGTGCCAGCAGCCAAGGGCCGGGACAGAGGCACGAGCAGTACTTC.

The V call is TRBV15, the J call TRBJ2-6, with TRBD1 matching over 7 bases. CDR3 length: 19 residues. V lost 1 base and J lost 3; bases outside the gene matches: 12. CDR1 LNHNV and CDR2 YYDKDF come from the germline V gene (reference sequence). The CDR3 DNA is TGTGCCACCAGCAGAGTAGTAGGGACAGCAGGGTTTGGGGCCAACGTCCTGACTTTC. Encoded protein: CATSRVVGTAGFGANVLTF.

The chain carries TRBV19 and TRBJ1-5, with D perhaps matching TRBD1 (5 bases). V was cut by 1 base and J by 7 bases, with 11 bases left in between. Germline loops: CDR1 LNHDA, CDR2 SQIVND (reference sequence). The CDR3 has 14 residues. The CDR3 DNA follows: TGTGCCAGTAGTATAGGGGGGACTCTGCAGCCCCAGCATTTT. Protein: CASSIGGTLQPQHF.

The V call is TRBV5-1, the J call TRBJ2-1; TRBD2 agrees at 7 bases. This CDR3 has 11 residues. Germline assignment: CDR1 SGHRS and CDR2 YFSETQ. Trimming at V came to 7 bases and at J to 9 bases, leaving 4 bases not matched to a gene. CDR3 coding DNA: TGCGCCAGCCGGCGGGGGACTGAGCAGTTCTTC. Translation gives CASRRGTEQFF.

CDR3 DNA: TGCGCCAGCGCAACTAGCGGGAGGGGGTACGAGCAGTACTTC. Translating it yields CASATSGRGYEQYF. The chain joins TRBV10-2 to TRBJ2-5; 13 bases are a match to TRBD2. The assigned J gene may be wrong: the sequence end matches TRBJ2-7 better. There are 14 residues in the CDR3. CDR1 is WSHSY, CDR2 SAAADI, per germline.